This T cell receptor beta chain stems from a study of shared clonotypes between healthy human individuals. Splitting of each subset's genomic DNA was done evenly across several immunoSEQ plates. Replicate sorted-subset PCRs were loaded with roughly 190 ng DNA, 31,000 or so T cell genomes. Per the original data handling: Filtering differed since immunoSEQ provided only junctions, with no quality scores. The data were produced by immunoSEQ multiplex PCR, yet TCRdb's version contains in-frame clones alone and is incomplete. Clonal size and the V and J genes are those of that table, whereas D and trimming came from the DNA. The sample has some 2.3 million clones, just over 90% seen once. Concerning this clone itself: The identical CDR3 is also encoded by other nucleotide sequences in the sample.

Sample: naive CD4+ T cells from PBMCs. The subset denotes: CD45RA+ positively selected. This clonotype was obtained from a man younger than 35 in good health. Some clones in this sample may be carry-over from other donors' samples.

The CDR3 region has the DNA TGCGCCAGCAGCTGGGGGACAGGGCGGTCCTACGAGCAGTACTTC. This encodes CASSWGTGRSYEQYF. The chain employs TRBV5-1 and TRBJ2-7, with 9 bases that match TRBD1. CDR3 size: 15 residues. V lost 3 bases to trimming and J lost 1 base; unmatched junction nucleotides: 5. CDR1 and CDR2 from the germline V gene are SGHRS and YFSETQ.